This TCR beta chain was recovered during a study of OX40 agonist ivuxolimab in advanced cancers. The V gene's germline CDR1 is GTSNPN and CDR2 SVGIG (reference sequence). The CDR3 contains 12 residues. Trimming cost V 5 bases and J 4 bases, with 9 bases left between them. Some clones are missing from TCRdb's copy, which holds only in-frame ones; the method was immunoSEQ multiplex PCR. This repertoire shows about 52,000 clones, 75% to 90% found once; its top ten account for 13% to 15%. The TCR sequence derives from an adult with an advanced solid tumor such as melanoma, head and neck, liver or kidney cancer. The chain couples TRBV30 to TRBJ2-1; D gene unclear. Source: CD4+ or CD8+ T cells sorted from blood, taken in a trial of the OX40 agonist ivuxolimab. For the CDR3, the DNA is TGTGCCTGGGGGCAGATTTACAATGAGCAGTTCTTC. This encodes CAWGQIYNEQFF. The full variable domain, its missing parts supplied by reference TRBV30 and TRBJ2-1, is SQTIHQWPATLVQPVGSPLSLECTVEGTSNPNLYWYRQAAGRGLQLLFYSVGIGQISSEVPQNLSASRPQDRQFILSSKKLLLSDSGFYLCAWGQIYNEQFFGPGTRLTVL.